What follows are 14 T cell receptor beta chains derived from one specimen sequenced in a study of cytomegalovirus exposure and HLA in healthy donors (dated by TCRdb to 2016 to 2017). Preparation of the library involved the immunoSEQ multiplex PCR assay. For the multiplex PCR, a mixture combining 60 forward primers for TCR Vbeta segments and 13 reverse primers for TCR Jbeta segments was used. TCRdb carries this immuneACCESS record with in-frame sequences only. Its versions omit some clonotypes, under half of them owing to an unresolved V gene in the studies checked, with the rest unexplained. The sample has 110,000 to 150,000 clones on record, more than 7.5% of them singletons. The ten largest clones represent approximately 1.9% of the sample. The source material was PBMCs. Receptors originate from a man aged 45-60 years in good health and CMV-seronegative.

The V gene is TRBV5-1, the J gene TRBJ1-4; D perhaps matches TRBD1 (6 bases). The germline gives CDR1 SGHRS, CDR2 YFSETQ. The CDR3 has 16 amino acids. The V gene lost 4 bases and the J gene lost 0 bases, with 13 bases spanning the gap. The CDR3 DNA reads as TGCGCCAGCAGCCCCGGACAGACTTCAACTAATGAAAAACTGTTTTTT. This translates into CASSPGQTSTNEKLFF.

In this sample, this clone turned up many times. J is TRBJ2-1 and V is TRBV14, with 11 bases that match TRBD2. The trim removed 3 bases at V and 7 bases at J, leaving 23 bases unmatched. CDR3 length equals 21 residues. Germline V CDR1 and CDR2: SGHDN, FVKESK. Written as DNA, the CDR3 is TGTGCCAGCAGCCAGCGCATTTATTTAACCACTAGCGGGAGAGAGTGGAATGAGCAGTTCTTC. Amino acid sequence: CASSQRIYLTTSGREWNEQFF.

This clone was seen a handful of times. This rearrangement joins TRBV6-1 to TRBJ1-2; D is undetermined. From germline, CDR1 is MNHNS and CDR2 SASEGT. The V and J ends lost 2 bases and 6 bases respectively, with 19 bases between them. This CDR3 is 16 amino acids long. CDR3 sequence: CASSENPIQAGNGYTF. The CDR3 coding sequence is TGTGCCAGCAGTGAAAACCCCATTCAGGCCGGGAATGGCTACACCTTC.

This clone was detected only a few times. This chain joins TRBV9 and TRBJ1-5; a possible D gene is TRBD1 (6 bases). Looked up from germline, CDR1 is SGDLS and CDR2 is YYNGEE. The CDR3 consists of 17 residues. V shed 6 bases and J shed 0 bases, with 19 bases lying between them. CDR3 loop: CASTPYTGTHSNQPQHF. As DNA, the CDR3 is TGTGCCAGCACCCCCTATACCGGGACACATAGCAATCAGCCCCAGCATTTT.

The chain is built from TRBV7-9 and TRBJ1-2, with TRBD1 matching 7 bases. The CDR3 is made up of 14 amino acids. Germline V gene lookup returns CDR1 SEHNR and CDR2 FQNEAQ (reference sequence). Trimming removed 5 bases from V and 10 bases from J; junction bases left unmatched: 13. The CDR3 DNA sequence: TGTGCCAGCAGCCCGACCCGGGACAGCTTATCCTACACCTTC. Its protein product is CASSPTRDSLSYTF.

This clone showed up just a few times. The chain combines TRBV30 with TRBJ2-3; 9 nucleotides line up with TRBD1. Germline V gene data show CDR1 as GTSNPN and CDR2 as SVGIG (reference sequence). CDR3 length: 17 amino acids. Germline trimming cut 2 bases from V and 3 bases from J; bases unmatched to any gene: 12. CDR3: CAWSLGQGRSWTDTQYF. The CDR3 DNA reads as TGTGCCTGGAGTTTGGGACAGGGTAGATCCTGGACAGATACGCAGTATTTT.

The genes are TRBV7-2 and TRBJ1-2, with D uncertain. CDR1 is SGHTA, CDR2 FQGNSA, per germline. The CDR3 length is 13 residues. The V end was cut by 6 bases, the J end by 8 bases, with 16 bases between. The CDR3 nucleotides read TGTGCCAGCAGTTCGGACCGGAGGAGGGGCTACACCTTC. It is translated as CASSSDRRRGYTF.

This clone appeared a few times. The chain employs TRBV5-4 and TRBJ1-2; the match to TRBD1 covers 9 bases. The V and J ends lost 3 bases and 4 bases, in that order; junction bases with no gene match: 1. This CDR3 comprises 13 residues. Germline loops: CDR1 SGHNT, CDR2 YYREEE (reference sequence). CDR3 sequence: CASSSDRGYGYTF. CDR3 coding DNA: TGTGCCAGCAGCTCGGACAGGGGCTATGGCTACACCTTC.

This chain joins TRBV7-9 and TRBJ2-3; 12 positions agree with TRBD2. The CDR3 contains 16 residues. Germline CDR1 and CDR2: SEHNR and FQNEAQ (reference sequence). The ends lost 1 base at V and 2 bases at J; junction bases unmatched: 1. CDR3 nucleotide sequence: TGTGCCAGCAGCTTAGGGACTAGCGGGACCACAGATACGCAGTATTTT. It yields the protein CASSLGTSGTTDTQYF. Drawing the rest from reference TRBV7-9 and TRBJ2-3, the complete variable domain is DTGVSQNPRHKITKRGQNVTFRCDPISEHNRLYWYRQTLGQGPEFLTYFQNEAQLEKSRLLSDRFSAERPKGSFSTLEIQRTEQGDSAMYLCASSLGTSGTTDTQYFGPGTRLTVL.

The chain is built from TRBV29-1 and TRBJ1-2; 10 nucleotides align to TRBD1. This CDR3 region has 15 residues. CDR1 and CDR2 from the germline V gene are SQVTM and ANQGSEA. J gave up 2 bases and V 7 bases, and 10 bases lay outside the gene matches. Here the CDR3 reads CSARGQGDLNYGYTF. DNA for the CDR3: TGCAGCGCGAGAGGACAGGGGGACTTAAACTATGGCTACACCTTC.

This chain uses TRBV7-2 with TRBJ1-3, with D maybe TRBD1 (5 bases). CDR3 length equals 17 residues. Germline assignment: CDR1 SGHTA and CDR2 FQGNSA. Trimming took 4 bases from V and 1 from J, leaving 17 bases between them. The CDR3: CASSYLGPGGSGNTIYF. The CDR3 DNA is TGTGCCAGCAGCTATCTCGGCCCTGGGGGGTCTGGAAACACCATATATTTT. The whole variable domain, remainder taken from reference TRBV7-2 and TRBJ1-3, is GAGVSQSPSNKVTEKGKDVELRCDPISGHTALYWYRQSLGQGLEFLIYFQGNSAPDKSGLPSDRFSAERTGGSVSTLTIQRTQQEDSAVYLCASSYLGPGGSGNTIYFGEGSWLTVV.

This clone was counted only a few times. The chain combines TRBV4-2 with TRBJ2-3; weak D call: TRBD1 (6 bases). V shed 1 base and J shed 0 bases, with 11 bases lying between them. The CDR3 loop spans 16 amino acids. The germline CDR1 and CDR2 sequences are LGHNA and YNFKEQ. As DNA, the CDR3 is TGTGCCAGCAGCCAAGTCCCGGACAGCAGCACAGATACGCAGTATTTT. Translation: CASSQVPDSSTDTQYF.

This clone has more than one count but fewer than ten. This rearrangement joins TRBV30 to TRBJ1-2; 9 positions match TRBD1. This CDR3 spans 14 amino acids. With V trimmed by 3 bases and J by 7 bases, 9 bases remained unmatched. Germline V gene lookup returns CDR1 GTSNPN and CDR2 SVGIG (reference sequence). CDR3 residues: CAWSIQGAAGGYTF. In DNA, the CDR3 is TGTGCCTGGAGCATACAGGGGGCGGCTGGTGGCTACACCTTC. Filled out from reference TRBV30 and TRBJ1-2, the complete variable domain reads SQTIHQWPATLVQPVGSPLSLECTVEGTSNPNLYWYRQAAGRGLQLLFYSVGIGQISSEVPQNLSASRPQDRQFILSSKKLLLSDSGFYLCAWSIQGAAGGYTFGSGTRLTVV.

The chain combines TRBV7-9 with TRBJ1-2; D is unclear. Germline V gene sequence: CDR1 SEHNR, CDR2 FQNEAQ (reference sequence). V was shortened by 4 bases and J by 4 bases, with 13 bases between the two germline ends. The CDR3 runs to 14 residues. CDR3 bases: TGTGCCAGCAGCTGGGCAGGCCACTCCTATGGCTACACCTTC. As protein: CASSWAGHSYGYTF.